This T cell receptor beta chain is from a study of blood T cell repertoires in COVID-19. The wider study: The United States, Italy and Spain provided the acute and convalescent COVID-19 samples. T cells, B-cell-depleted T cells, or PBMCs supplied cDNA or gDNA.

This CDR3 region has 12 residues. The germline V and J ends were trimmed by 4 bases and 3 bases, with 9 bases remaining between them. Germline values: CDR1 SQVTM, CDR2 ANQGSEA. Per the study methods: Amplification of reference gene primers provided the estimated nucleated cell counts. The assay was immunoSEQ multiplex PCR, and TCRdb's table has in-frame clones only and misses some. V, J and clone size are those of that table, while D and trimming were read from the DNA. The profile shows over 150,000 clones, around four fifths of them singletons. V is TRBV29-1 and J is TRBJ1-2; D might be TRBD1 (6 bases). The specimen was peripheral blood. This TCR was sampled from a woman in her seventies who had recovered from COVID-19. This CDR3 is CSVGRQDYGYTF. The CDR3 coding sequence is TGCAGCGTTGGCCGACAGGACTATGGCTACACCTTC.